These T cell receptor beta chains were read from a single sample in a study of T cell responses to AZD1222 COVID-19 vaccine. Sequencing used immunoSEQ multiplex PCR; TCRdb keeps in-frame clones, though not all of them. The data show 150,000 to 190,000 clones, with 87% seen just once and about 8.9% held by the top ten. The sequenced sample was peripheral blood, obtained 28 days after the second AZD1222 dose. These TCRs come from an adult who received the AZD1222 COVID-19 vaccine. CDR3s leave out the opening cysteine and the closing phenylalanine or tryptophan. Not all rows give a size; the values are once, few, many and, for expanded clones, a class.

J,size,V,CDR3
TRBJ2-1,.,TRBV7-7,ASSLGQGVGTNEQF
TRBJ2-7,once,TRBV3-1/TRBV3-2,ASSQVESGEQY
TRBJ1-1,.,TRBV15,ATSRDLRVTEAF
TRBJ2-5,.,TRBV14,ASSLHRVMETQY
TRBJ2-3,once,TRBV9,ASSASLAGVVDTQY
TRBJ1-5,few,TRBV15,ATSRDSGGQPQH
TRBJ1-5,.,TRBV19,ASSAGQGDGQPQH
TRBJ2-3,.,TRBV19,ATTQGAGAADTQY
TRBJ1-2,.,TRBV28,ASSSSTGPRYGYT
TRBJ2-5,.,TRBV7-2,ASTETPRGTQY
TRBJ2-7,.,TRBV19,ATSGEFYEQY
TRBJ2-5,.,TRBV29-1,SGRTGQETQY
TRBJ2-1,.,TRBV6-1,ASSEEPGYNEQF
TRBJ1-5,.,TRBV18,ASSQSGGEQPQH
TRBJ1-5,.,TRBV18,ASSGGRGPSQPQH
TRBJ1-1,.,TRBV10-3,AISLTPNTEAF
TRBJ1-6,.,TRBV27,ASWGGLEGSPLH
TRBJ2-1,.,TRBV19,ASRRGGGRSDNEQF
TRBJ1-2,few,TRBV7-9,ANYRANYGYT
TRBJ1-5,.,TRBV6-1,ASSEAAAGGNQPQH
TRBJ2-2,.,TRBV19,ASSIPPQAGGRGQYTGELF
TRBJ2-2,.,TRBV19,ASSIAGLAGANTGELF
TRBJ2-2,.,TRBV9,ASSPRSGTTGELF
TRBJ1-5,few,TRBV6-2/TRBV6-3,ASSYSTRRGQPQH
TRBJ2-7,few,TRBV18,ASSINHDVSYEQY
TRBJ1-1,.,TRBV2,ASRPGRLNTEAF
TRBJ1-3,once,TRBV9,ASTPSGGNGNTIY
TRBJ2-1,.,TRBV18,ASSLSGGAGGRNEQF
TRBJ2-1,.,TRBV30,ARGYNIRGNEQF
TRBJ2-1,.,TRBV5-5,ASSSLLRDRVSSNEQF
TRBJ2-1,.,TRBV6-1,ASSEAGGRPRNEQF
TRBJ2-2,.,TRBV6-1,ASSGLAGDVGGELF
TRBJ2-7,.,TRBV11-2,ASSLISGKRISYEQY
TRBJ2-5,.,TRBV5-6,ASSSKGRSTQETQY
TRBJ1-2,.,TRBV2,ASSEGGNYGYT
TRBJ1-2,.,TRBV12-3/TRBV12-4,ASSLRQSPGYT
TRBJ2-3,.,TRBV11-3,ASSPGLASSTDTQY
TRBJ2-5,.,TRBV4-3,ASSLGLTQETQY
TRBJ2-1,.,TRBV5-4,ASSPRGGRLAWGNEQF
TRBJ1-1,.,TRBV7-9,ASSHSGTGGLVAEAF
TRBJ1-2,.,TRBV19,ASIDRGAGGYT